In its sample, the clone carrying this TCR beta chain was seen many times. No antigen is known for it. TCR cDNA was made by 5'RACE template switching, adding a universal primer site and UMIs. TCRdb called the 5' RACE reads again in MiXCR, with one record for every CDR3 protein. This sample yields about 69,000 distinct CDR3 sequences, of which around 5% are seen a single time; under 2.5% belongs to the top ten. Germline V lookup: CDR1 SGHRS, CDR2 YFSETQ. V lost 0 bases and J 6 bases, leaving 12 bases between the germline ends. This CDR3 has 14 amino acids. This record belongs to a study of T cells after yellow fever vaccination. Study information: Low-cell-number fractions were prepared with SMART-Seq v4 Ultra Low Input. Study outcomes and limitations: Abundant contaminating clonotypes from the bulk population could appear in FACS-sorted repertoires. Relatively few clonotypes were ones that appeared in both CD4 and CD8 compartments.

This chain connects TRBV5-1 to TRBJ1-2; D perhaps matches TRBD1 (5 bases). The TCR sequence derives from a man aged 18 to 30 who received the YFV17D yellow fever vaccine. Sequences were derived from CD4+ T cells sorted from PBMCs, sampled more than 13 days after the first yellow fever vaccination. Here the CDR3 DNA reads TGCGCCAGCAGCTTGGCGGGGCCCTCCGATGGCTACACCTTC. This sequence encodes CASSLAGPSDGYTF. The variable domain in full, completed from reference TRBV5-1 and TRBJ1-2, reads KAGVTQTPRYLIKTRGQQVTLSCSPISGHRSVSWYQQTPGQGLQFLFEYFSETQRNKGNFPGRFSGRQFSNSRSEMNVSTLELGDSALYLCASSLAGPSDGYTFGSGTRLTVV.